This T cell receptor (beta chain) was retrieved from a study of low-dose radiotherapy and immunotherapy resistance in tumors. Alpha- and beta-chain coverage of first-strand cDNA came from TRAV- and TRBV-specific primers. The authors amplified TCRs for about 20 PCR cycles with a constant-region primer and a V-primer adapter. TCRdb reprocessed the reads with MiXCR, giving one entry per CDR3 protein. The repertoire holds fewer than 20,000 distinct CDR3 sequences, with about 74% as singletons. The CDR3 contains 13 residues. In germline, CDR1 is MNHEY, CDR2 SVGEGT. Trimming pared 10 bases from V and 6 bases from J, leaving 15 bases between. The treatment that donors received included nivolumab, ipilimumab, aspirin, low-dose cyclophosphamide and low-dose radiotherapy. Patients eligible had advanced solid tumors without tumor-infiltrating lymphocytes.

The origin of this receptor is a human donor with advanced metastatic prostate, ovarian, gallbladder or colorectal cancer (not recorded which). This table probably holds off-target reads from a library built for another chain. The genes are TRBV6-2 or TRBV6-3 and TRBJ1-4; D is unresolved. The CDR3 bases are TGTGCCACCCGCTCTGGGGTTGATGAAAAACTGTTTTTT. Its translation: CATRSGVDEKLFF.